This T cell receptor (beta chain) emerged from a study of CD8 T cells in Susac syndrome. Study-level points and caveats: As the study acknowledged, the number of individuals who were part of its TCR sequencing and HLA analysis was relatively small.

The authors carried out high-throughput sequencing of TCR beta. They applied it to CD8+ and CD4+ T cells obtained from blood. The multiple sclerosis control group consisted of treatment-naive patients whose relapsing-remitting disease, which was either stable or active, fulfilled revised McDonald criteria. Notes on this clonotype: Its antigen remains unknown.

RNA in amounts of roughly 0.5 to 1 ug was reverse transcribed with random hexamers. Amplification of TCR beta CDR3 spanned 54 Vbeta and 13 Jbeta via immunoSEQ multiplex PCR. MiXCR was run by TCRdb on the immunoSEQ multiplex PCR reads, yielding one entry per CDR3 protein. This sample has fewer than 350,000 distinct CDR3 sequences, with 92% found just once. The germline V and J ends were trimmed by 0 bases and 6 bases, with 7 bases remaining between them. This CDR3 region has 13 residues. Looked up from germline, CDR1 is SGHTS and CDR2 is YDEGEE. This receptor was taken from a human donor with multiple sclerosis. This sequence joins TRBV5-8 and TRBJ2-4; the D is unclear. Sequencing was done on a sample of CD4+ T cells from PBMCs. The CDR3 loop is CASSLVAPNIQYF. The CDR3 coding sequence is TGTGCCAGCAGCTTGGTGGCTCCAAACATTCAGTACTTC. Complete variable domain (other parts from reference TRBV5-8 and TRBJ2-4): EAGVTQSPTHLIKTRGQQATLRCSPISGHTSVYWYQQALGLGLQFLLWYDEGEERNRGNFPPRFSGRQFPNYSSELNVNALELEDSALYLCASSLVAPNIQYFGAGTRLSVL.